Reported below is one T cell receptor beta chain. Seattle researchers signed up patients amid active infection and tracked them longitudinally. The record originates from a study of blood T cell repertoires in COVID-19. Study details: Sites across the United States, Italy and Spain contributed samples from acute and convalescent COVID-19. From T cells, B-cell-depleted T cells, or PBMCs came the material, which was cDNA or gDNA.

Per the original data handling: Estimation of nucleated cell counts was performed using reference gene primer amplification. Profiled with immunoSEQ multiplex PCR; TCRdb holds only in-frame clones, not every one. Clone size and the V and J calls come from that table; the DNA yielded D and trimming. The data contain 150,000 to 200,000 clones, roughly 81% of them singletons. This CDR3 contains 13 residues. V was clipped by 4 bases and J by 2 bases, with 12 bases between them. The germline gives CDR1 GTSNPN, CDR2 SVGIG (reference sequence). The sequenced sample was peripheral blood. This receptor was obtained from a woman older than 75 with COVID-19, enrolled during active disease. The chain combines TRBV30 with TRBJ2-7, with a tentative D call TRBD2 (5 bases). The CDR3, as DNA: TGTGCCTGGATTGGGAGCAGTCCCTACGAGCAGTACTTC. It specifies CAWIGSSPYEQYF.